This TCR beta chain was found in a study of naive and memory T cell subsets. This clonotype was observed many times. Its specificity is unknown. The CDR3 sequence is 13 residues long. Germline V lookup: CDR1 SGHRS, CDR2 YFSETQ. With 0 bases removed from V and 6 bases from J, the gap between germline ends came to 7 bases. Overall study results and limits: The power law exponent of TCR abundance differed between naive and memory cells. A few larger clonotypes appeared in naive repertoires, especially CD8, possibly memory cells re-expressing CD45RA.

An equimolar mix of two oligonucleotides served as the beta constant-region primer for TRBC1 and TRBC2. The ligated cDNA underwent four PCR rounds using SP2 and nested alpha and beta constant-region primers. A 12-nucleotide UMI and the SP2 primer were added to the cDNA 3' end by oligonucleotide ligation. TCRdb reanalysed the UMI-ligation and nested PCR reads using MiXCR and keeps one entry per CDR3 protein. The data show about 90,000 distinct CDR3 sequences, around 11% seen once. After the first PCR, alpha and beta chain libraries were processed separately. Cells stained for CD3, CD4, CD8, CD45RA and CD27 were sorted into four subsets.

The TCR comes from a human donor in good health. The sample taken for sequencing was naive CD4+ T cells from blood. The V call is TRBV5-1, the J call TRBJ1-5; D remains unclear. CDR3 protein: CASSLGSGQPQHF. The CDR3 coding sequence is TGCGCCAGCAGCTTGGGTAGCGGTCAGCCCCAGCATTTT.